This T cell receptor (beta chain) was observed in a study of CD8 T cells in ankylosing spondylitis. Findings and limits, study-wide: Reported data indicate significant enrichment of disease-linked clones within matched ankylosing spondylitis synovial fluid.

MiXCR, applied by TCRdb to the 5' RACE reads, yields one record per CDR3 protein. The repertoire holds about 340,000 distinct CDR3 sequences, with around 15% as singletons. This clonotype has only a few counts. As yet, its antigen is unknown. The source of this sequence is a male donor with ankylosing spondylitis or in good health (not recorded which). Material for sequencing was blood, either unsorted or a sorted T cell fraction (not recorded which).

Here the CDR3 reads CAPRAGSFF. The CDR3 DNA is TGTGCTCCTAGGGCGGGGTCGTTTTTT. V usage is TRBV21-1 and J usage is TRBJ2-2; TRBD1 reflects the table's D call only, with no check against the DNA. TRBV21-1 is a recognized pseudogene. CDR3 length: 9 amino acids.